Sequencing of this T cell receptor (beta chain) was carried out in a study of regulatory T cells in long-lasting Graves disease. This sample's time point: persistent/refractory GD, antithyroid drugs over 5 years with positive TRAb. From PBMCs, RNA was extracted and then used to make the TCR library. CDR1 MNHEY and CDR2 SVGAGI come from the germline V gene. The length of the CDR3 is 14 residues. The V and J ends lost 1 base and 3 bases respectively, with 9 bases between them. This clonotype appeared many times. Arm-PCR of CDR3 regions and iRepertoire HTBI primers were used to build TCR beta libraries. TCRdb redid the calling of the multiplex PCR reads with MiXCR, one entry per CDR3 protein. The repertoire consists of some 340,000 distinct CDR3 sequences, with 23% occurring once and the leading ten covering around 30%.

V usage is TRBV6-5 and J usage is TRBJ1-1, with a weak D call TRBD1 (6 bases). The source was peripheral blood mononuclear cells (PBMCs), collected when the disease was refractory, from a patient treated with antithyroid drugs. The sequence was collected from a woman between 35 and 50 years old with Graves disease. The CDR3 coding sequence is TGTGCCAGCAGTTACTACAGGGTAGACACTGAAGCTTTCTTT. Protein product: CASSYYRVDTEAFF.